The T cell receptor beta chain under discussion was sequenced for a study of blood T cells in healthy people across ages. A note on this clonotype: Its antigen is undetermined. Being one base from a much bigger clone, this may be a read error.

A second PCR of 7 to 11 cycles used a sample-barcoded 5' primer and a J-beta primer mix. Each cDNA was tagged by a template-switch adaptor containing 12 random nucleotides. MiXCR, run by TCRdb on the 5' RACE reads, gives a single entry per CDR3 protein. The sample lists about 620,000 distinct CDR3 sequences; 45% to 60% were seen once. Peripheral blood, ten milliliters per donor, was collected. This CDR3 is built from 16 residues. CDR1 and CDR2 from the germline V gene are KGHSH and LQKENI. Points from the study as a whole: It was not possible, with unsorted PBMCs, to conclusively compare naive and antigen-experienced cells. A greater number of naive CD4+ cells and higher diversity distinguished long-lived donors from aged donors.

The specimen sequenced was blood. This clonotype originated in a woman older than 75 in good health. V usage is TRBV18 and J usage is TRBJ2-1; 10 nucleotides align to TRBD1. The DNA end favors TRBJ2-7, so the J call may be wrong. The CDR3 reads CASSLIGTGVDNEQYF. The CDR3 DNA reads TGTGCCAGCTCACTCATCGGGACAGGGGTAGACAATGAGCAGTACTTC.